This T cell receptor beta chain was recovered during a study of shared clonotypes between healthy human individuals. Overall study results and limits: Clonotypes which were not shared had lower generation probabilities than clonotypes that all four donors shared. Among donors, sharing of clonotypes was expected to be affected by sequencing depth.

J gave up 2 bases and V 6 bases, and 16 bases lay outside the gene matches. Per the germline V gene, CDR1 is MNHEY and CDR2 is SMNVEV (reference sequence). The CDR3 loop spans 19 amino acids. Clones were read by immunoSEQ multiplex PCR, and TCRdb kept only the in-frame ones, dropping some. The data contain about 1.5 million clones, approximately 98% of them singletons. Turning to this clone: Its antigen is as yet unknown.

The sequencing sample was made of naive CD4+ T cells sorted from blood. Subset noted: CD45RA+ positively selected. The TCR comes from a man aged 25 to 40 in good health. This sequence joins TRBV27 and TRBJ2-1, with TRBD2 matching 10 bases. CDR3 sequence: CASRFEGVLTSGPYNEQFF. The CDR3 DNA follows: TGTGCCAGCAGGTTCGAGGGGGTTTTGACTAGCGGGCCCTACAATGAGCAGTTCTTC.